These 8 T cell receptor beta chains were all obtained from the same sample, sequenced in a study of regulatory T cells in long-lasting Graves disease. Time point reported: newly diagnosed GD, antithyroid drugs for less than 3 months. After RNA was extracted from PBMCs, the TCR library was made from it. Construction of the TCR beta libraries employed iRepertoire HTBI primers in conjunction with Arm-PCR of CDR3 regions. In TCRdb, the multiplex PCR reads were re-called with MiXCR into one record per CDR3 protein. The sample records around 450,000 distinct CDR3 sequences, 15% being singletons. These data were also filed under a second study, of T cells in Graves' hyperthyroidism and ophthalmopathy.

Here the sequenced sample was peripheral blood mononuclear cells (PBMCs), taken at new diagnosis, from a patient treated with antithyroid drugs. Receptors originate from a woman between 35 and 50 years old with Graves disease.

This clonotype occurred many times. V is TRBV28 and J is TRBJ2-1, with 9 bases matching TRBD2. Germline-derived CDR1 and CDR2 are MDHEN and SYDVKM. V lost 7 bases to trimming and J lost 3 bases; unmatched junction nucleotides: 13. This CDR3 has 17 amino acids. This CDR3 reads CASTPLRAGGFYNEQFF. The CDR3 nucleotides read TGTGCCAGCACCCCCTTGAGGGCGGGGGGGTTCTACAATGAGCAGTTCTTC.

This clonotype was seen at least ten times. The chain links TRBV28 to TRBJ1-6, with D possibly matching TRBD1 (6 bases). The CDR3 has 16 amino acids. The V end was cut by 3 bases, the J end by 6 bases, with 15 bases between. CDR1 is MDHEN and CDR2 is SYDVKM in the germline V gene. This CDR3 reads CASSLSWTETNSPLHF. The CDR3 DNA sequence: TGTGCCAGCAGTTTGTCCTGGACAGAAACTAATTCACCCCTCCACTTT.

This clonotype showed up just once. This sequence joins TRBV24-1 and TRBJ2-5; perhaps TRBD1 as D (6 bases). There are 16 residues in the CDR3. Germline CDR1 is KGHDR and CDR2 is SFDVKD. V lost 1 base to trimming and J lost 4 bases, with 15 bases between them. In nucleotides, the CDR3 is TGTGCCACCAGTGATTTTAGCCAGGGGAAGGGAGAGACCCAGTACTTC. It encodes CATSDFSQGKGETQYF.

About this clonotype itself: With a far larger clone one base away, a read error is the likely cause. The conserved final phenylalanine or tryptophan is absent from the CDR3, which likely points to a read error. V and J are TRBV11-3 and TRBJ2-1; 9 bases agree with TRBD2. The end of the DNA is better explained by TRBJ2-5, so the J call may be wrong. This CDR3 is built from 15 residues. In germline, CDR1 is SGHNT, CDR2 YENEEA. In DNA, the CDR3 is TGTGCCAGCAGCTTGGATGGCGGGAGGGTCGAGACCCAGTACATC. Translated: CASSLDGGRVETQYI.

This clonotype showed up just once. This chain uses TRBV20-1 with TRBJ2-5; perhaps D is TRBD1 or TRBD2 (5 bases each). V was pared by 6 bases and J by 3 bases, with 17 bases between. The CDR3 has 14 residues. Germline CDR1 reads DFQATT; CDR2 reads SNEGSKA (reference sequence). CDR3 DNA: TGCAGTGCAAAGAGACAGCACGGGGAAGAGACCCAGTACTTC. Its translation is CSAKRQHGEETQYF.

This clonotype showed up many times. This chain connects TRBV6-1 to TRBJ2-7; TRBD2 aligns across 10 bases. This CDR3 is 16 amino acids long. Germline V CDR1 and CDR2: MNHNS, SASEGT. J gave up 2 bases and V 4 bases, and 8 bases lay outside the gene matches. DNA for the CDR3: TGTGCCAGCAGTGGCCTAGCGGGAGACCCAACCTACGAGCAGTACTTC. This translates into CASSGLAGDPTYEQYF.

The chain recombines TRBV19 with TRBJ2-7, with D maybe TRBD2 (7 bases). There are 15 residues in the CDR3. Germline CDR1 reads LNHDA; CDR2 reads SQIVND (reference sequence). V was clipped by 6 bases and J by 2 bases, with 17 bases between them. CDR3 residues: CASSRGGAQAYEQYF. The CDR3 DNA sequence: TGTGCCAGTAGCAGAGGGGGGGCCCAAGCCTACGAGCAGTACTTC.

This clonotype was found many times. The gene calls are TRBV10-3 and TRBJ2-5; D is undetermined. V lost 3 bases and J 5 bases, leaving 16 bases between the germline ends. This CDR3 has 15 amino acids. Germline CDR1 reads ENHRY; CDR2 reads SYGVKD. CDR3 residues: CAISDTALVGETQYF. CDR3 DNA sequence: TGTGCCATCAGTGATACGGCCCTCGTAGGCGAGACCCAGTACTTC.